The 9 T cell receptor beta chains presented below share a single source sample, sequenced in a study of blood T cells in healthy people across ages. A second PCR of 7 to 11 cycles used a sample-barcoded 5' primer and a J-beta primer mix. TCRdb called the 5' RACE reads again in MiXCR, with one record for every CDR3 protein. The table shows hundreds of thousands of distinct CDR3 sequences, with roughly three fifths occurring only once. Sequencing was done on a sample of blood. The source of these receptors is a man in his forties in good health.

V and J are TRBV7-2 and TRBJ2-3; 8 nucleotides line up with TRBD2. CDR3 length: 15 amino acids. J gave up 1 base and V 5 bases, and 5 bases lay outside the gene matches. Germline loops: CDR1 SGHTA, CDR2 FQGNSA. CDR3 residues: CASSPTSGGTDTQYF. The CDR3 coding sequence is TGTGCCAGCAGCCCAACTAGCGGAGGCACAGATACGCAGTATTTT.

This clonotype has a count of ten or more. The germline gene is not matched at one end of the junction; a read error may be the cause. The CDR3 reads CASSQGGSSYEQYF. CDR3 bases: TGTGCCAGCAGCCAAGGGGGGAGCTCCTACGAGCAGTACTTC. The chain recombines TRBV4-3 with TRBJ2-7, with D perhaps being TRBD1 or TRBD2 (6 bases each). The CDR3 sequence is 14 residues long. Germline V gene sequence: CDR1 LGHNA, CDR2 YSLEER.

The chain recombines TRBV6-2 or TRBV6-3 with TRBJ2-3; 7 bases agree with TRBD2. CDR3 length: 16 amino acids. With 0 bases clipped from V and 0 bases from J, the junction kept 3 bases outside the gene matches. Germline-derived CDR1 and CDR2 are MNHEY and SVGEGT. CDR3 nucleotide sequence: TGTGCCAGCAGTTACTCTGCGGGGGTGAGCACAGATACGCAGTATTTT. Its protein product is CASSYSAGVSTDTQYF.

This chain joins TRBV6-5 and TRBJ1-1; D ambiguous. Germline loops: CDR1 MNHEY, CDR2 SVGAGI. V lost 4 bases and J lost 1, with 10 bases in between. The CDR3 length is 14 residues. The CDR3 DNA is TGTGCCAGCAGTTCCCCGGGCGGGAACACTGAAGCTTTCTTT. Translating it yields CASSSPGGNTEAFF.

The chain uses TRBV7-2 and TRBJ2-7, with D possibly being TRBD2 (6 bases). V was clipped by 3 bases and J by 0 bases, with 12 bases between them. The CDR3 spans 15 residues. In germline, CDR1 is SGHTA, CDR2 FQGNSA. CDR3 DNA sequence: TGTGCCAGCAGCTTTAATGGGGGGTTCTCCTACGAGCAGTACTTC. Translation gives CASSFNGGFSYEQYF.

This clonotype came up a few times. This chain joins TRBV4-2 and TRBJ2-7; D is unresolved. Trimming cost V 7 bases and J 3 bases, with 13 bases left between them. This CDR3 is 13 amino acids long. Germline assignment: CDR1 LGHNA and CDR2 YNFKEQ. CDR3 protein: CASKETWGYEQYF. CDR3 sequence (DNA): TGTGCCAGCAAAGAGACCTGGGGCTACGAGCAGTACTTC.

CDR3 sequence reads: CSAQKEGSPGANVLTF. In DNA form, the CDR3 reads TGCAGCGCACAGAAGGAGGGTTCTCCCGGGGCCAACGTCCTGACTTTC. J is TRBJ2-6 and V is TRBV29-1; maybe TRBD2 (6 bases). V dropped 7 bases and J dropped 4 bases, with 20 bases sitting between them. The germline V gene encodes CDR1 SQVTM and CDR2 ANQGSEA. This CDR3 is built from 16 residues.

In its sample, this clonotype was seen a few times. CDR3 sequence: CASKAVGQSYGYTF. The DNA for the CDR3 is TGTGCCAGCAAGGCAGTGGGACAGAGCTATGGCTACACCTTC. The chain uses TRBV6-5 and TRBJ1-2; 7 nucleotides line up with TRBD1. J gave up 4 bases and V 7 bases, and 9 bases lay outside the gene matches. Germline V gives CDR1 MNHEY, CDR2 SVGAGI. CDR3 length equals 14 residues.

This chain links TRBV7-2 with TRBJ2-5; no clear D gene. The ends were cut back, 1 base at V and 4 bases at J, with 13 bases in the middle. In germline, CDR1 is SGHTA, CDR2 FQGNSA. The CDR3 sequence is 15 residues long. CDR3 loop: CASSLDGRMAETQYF. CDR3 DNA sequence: TGTGCCAGCAGCTTAGATGGGCGGATGGCAGAGACCCAGTACTTC.